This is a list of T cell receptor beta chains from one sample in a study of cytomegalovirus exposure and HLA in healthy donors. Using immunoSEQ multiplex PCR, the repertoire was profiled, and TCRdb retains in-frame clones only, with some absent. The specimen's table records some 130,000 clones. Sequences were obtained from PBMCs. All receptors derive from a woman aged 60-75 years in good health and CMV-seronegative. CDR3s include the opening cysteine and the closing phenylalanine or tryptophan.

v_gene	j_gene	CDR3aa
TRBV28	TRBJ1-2	CASTRYPGQGAPGYTF
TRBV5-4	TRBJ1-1	CASSLDAQGVNTEAFF
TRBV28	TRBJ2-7	CASSSIAGGKYEQYF
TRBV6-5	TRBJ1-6	CASSYGTNNSPLHF
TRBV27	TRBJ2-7	CASSPFGTFLSSYEQYF
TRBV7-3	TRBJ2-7	CASSLNRAHEQYF
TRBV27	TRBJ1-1	CASSSHRGSVTEAFF
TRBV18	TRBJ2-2	CASSPNGNTGELFF
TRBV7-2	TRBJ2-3	CASSKLAGSSSTDTQYF
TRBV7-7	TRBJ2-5	CASSAGPGGETQYF
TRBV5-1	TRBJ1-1	CASGLFSGQGSTEAFF
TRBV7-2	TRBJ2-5	CASSFSRPAGTQYF
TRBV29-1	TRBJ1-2	CSVVEPLARVINYGYTF
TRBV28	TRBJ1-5	CASSSDTSYNQPQHF
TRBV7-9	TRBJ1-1	CASSLGSGGGGTEAFF
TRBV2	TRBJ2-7	CASSEGAGEEHEQYF
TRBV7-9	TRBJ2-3	CASSPPLASSTDTQYF
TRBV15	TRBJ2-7	CATSRDAGTGGHEQYF
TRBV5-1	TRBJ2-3	CASSVTGTGADTQYF
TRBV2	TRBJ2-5	CASSEASGRAGETQYF
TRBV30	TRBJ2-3	CASHRGNADTQYF
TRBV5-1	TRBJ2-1	CASSPRPSGNGNEQFF
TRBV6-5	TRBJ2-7	CASSYVGSYEQYF
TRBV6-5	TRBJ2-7	CASSPDRGQYEQYF
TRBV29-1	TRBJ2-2	CSVVRNRATGELFF
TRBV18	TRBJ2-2	CASSRQGAVDTGELFF
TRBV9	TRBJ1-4	CASSVAIGGTEKLFF
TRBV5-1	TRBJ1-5	CASSLDGRIDSNQPQHF
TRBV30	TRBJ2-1	CAWSTQTSGSQFF
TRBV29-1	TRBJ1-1	CSVKPGTVTEAFF
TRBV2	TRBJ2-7	CASGEDSGTYSYEQYF
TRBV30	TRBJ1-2	CAWSVDLEVTYGYTF
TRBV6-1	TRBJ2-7	CASLREGEQYF